A selection of T cell receptor beta chains follows, all from one sample in a study of cytomegalovirus exposure and HLA in healthy donors. Profiled with immunoSEQ multiplex PCR; TCRdb holds only in-frame clones, not every one. The sample shows 95,000 to 150,000 clones, roughly 69% of them seen only once. Sequencing used PBMCs. Receptors were obtained from a woman in her forties in good health and CMV-seropositive. The CDR3 runs from the conserved cysteine through the conserved F or W. A D gene is named only where the DNA matches it firmly. Clone size is shown for a subset of rows, as once, few, many or a class of expanded clone.

>14|TRBV5-1|TRBJ2-1|.|.
TGCGCCAGCAGCTTGGCCGAGACTAGAGGTGAGCAGTTCTTC
CASSLAETRGEQFF
>13|TRBV7-6|TRBJ2-7|.|.
TGTGCCAGCAGCCCTGGGCTTTCCTACGAGCAGTACTTC
CASSPGLSYEQYF
>15|TRBV7-2|TRBJ1-2|.|few
TGTGCCAGCAGCCGCCGGGATCCGGGAGTGAGAGGCTACACCTTC
CASSRRDPGVRGYTF
>15|TRBV19|TRBJ1-2|.|few
TGTGCCAGTAGTATAGAACCCGGGTTTCGGTATGGCTACACCTTC
CASSIEPGFRYGYTF
>16|TRBV29-1|TRBJ2-3|TRBD1|.
TGCAGCGTTGAATGGTGGGACAGGGGTGACACAGATACGCAGTATTTT
CSVEWWDRGDTDTQYF
>14|TRBV2|TRBJ2-5|TRBD2|.
TGTGCCAGCAGTGTCGTAGCGGGAAAAGAGACCCAGTACTTC
CASSVVAGKETQYF
>13|TRBV18|TRBJ1-5|.|.
TGTGCCAGCTCACCGGGGCTAAATCAGCCCCAGCATTTT
CASSPGLNQPQHF
>17|TRBV5-6|TRBJ1-6|.|.
TGTGCCAGCAGCCGCTCGAACGGCCAGGGATGGGATTCACCCCTCCACTTT
CASSRSNGQGWDSPLHF
>15|TRBV2|TRBJ2-5|TRBD1|few
TGTGCCAGCAGTGCTGACAGGGGGTTTGGAGAGACCCAGTACTTC
CASSADRGFGETQYF
>15|TRBV7-2|TRBJ2-4|TRBD1|once
TGTGCCAGCAGCGACAGGGTCTTAGCCAAAAACATTCAGTACTTC
CASSDRVLAKNIQYF